A single sample is the source of the 2 T cell receptor beta chains below, sequenced in a study of T-cell reconstitution after alpha-beta-depleted transplantation in children. It was with unique molecular identifiers that the TCRbeta library was prepared. TCRdb analysed the PCR reads with MiXCR anew, one entry per CDR3 protein. The sample carries about 1,000,000 distinct CDR3 sequences, less than 30% recorded once. Specimen: PBMCs, mostly from graft donor cells, collected 360 days after TCRalphabeta/CD19-depleted stem cell transplant. These receptors were collected from a boy under three years old who had a stem cell transplant for SCID, so the T cells may come from the graft donor.

V gene TRBV28 combines with J gene TRBJ2-5; TRBD2 aligns across 7 bases. V was pared by 10 bases and J by 7 bases, with 9 bases of the junction left unmatched. Germline lookup yields CDR1 MDHEN and CDR2 SYDVKM. The CDR3 length is 12 residues. CDR3: CAIRLAPGTQYF. For the CDR3, the DNA is TGTGCCATCCGACTAGCCCCAGGGACCCAGTACTTC.

The rearrangement links TRBV4-1 to TRBJ1-6; D is unresolved. The CDR3 loop spans 18 amino acids. V was pared by 0 bases and J by 5 bases, with 17 bases between. CDR1 MGHRA and CDR2 YSYEKL come from the germline V gene. CDR3 sequence reads: CASSQEVTIDSDNSPLHF. In nucleotides, the CDR3 is TGCGCCAGCAGCCAAGAGGTTACTATCGATTCGGATAATTCACCCCTCCACTTT.